This T cell receptor beta chain came from a study of blood T cells in healthy people across ages. RNA extraction gave at least 5 micrograms of total RNA per sample. General study findings and limits: Aged donors had fewer naive CD4+ cells and lower diversity than long-lived donors.

As concerns this clonotype: The antigen is not known.

Germline V gene sequence: CDR1 SGHRS, CDR2 YFSETQ. The CDR3 is made up of 15 amino acids. Trimming removed 0 bases from V and 5 bases from J, with 14 bases in between. A second PCR, run for roughly 7 to 12 cycles, used a sample-barcoded 5' primer plus a J-beta primer mix. TCRdb ran MiXCR on the 5' RACE reads and lists one entry per CDR3 protein. This sample has 800,000 to 950,000 distinct CDR3 sequences, with about 44% found just once. V is TRBV5-1 and J is TRBJ2-5, with no clear D. The sample comprised blood. The receptor was derived from a man younger than 45 in good health. The CDR3 is CASSLVGQDFETQYF. Written as DNA, the CDR3 is TGCGCCAGCAGCTTGGTCGGGCAGGATTTTGAGACCCAGTACTTC.